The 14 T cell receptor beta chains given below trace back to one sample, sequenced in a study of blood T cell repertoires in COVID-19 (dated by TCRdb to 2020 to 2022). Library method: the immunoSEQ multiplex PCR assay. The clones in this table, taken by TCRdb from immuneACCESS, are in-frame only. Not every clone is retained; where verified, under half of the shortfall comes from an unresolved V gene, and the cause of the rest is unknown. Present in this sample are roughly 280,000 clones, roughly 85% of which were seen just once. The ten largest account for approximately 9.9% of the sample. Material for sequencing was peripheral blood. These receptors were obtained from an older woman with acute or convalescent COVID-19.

CDR3 coding DNA: TGCAGCGTTGAAGCGGGACAGGGGAGGCAGGGCTACACCTTC. Translating it yields CSVEAGQGRQGYTF. The chain has TRBV29-1 and TRBJ1-2; TRBD1 aligns across 10 bases. The CDR3 length is 14 residues. Germline V gene sequence: CDR1 SQVTM, CDR2 ANQGSEA. Trimming removed 1 base from V and 8 bases from J; junction bases left unmatched: 7.

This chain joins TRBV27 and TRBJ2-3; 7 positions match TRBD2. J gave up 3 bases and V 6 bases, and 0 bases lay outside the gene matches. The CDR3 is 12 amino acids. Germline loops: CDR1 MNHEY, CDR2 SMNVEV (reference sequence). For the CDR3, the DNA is TGTGCCAGCAGCGGGAGGACAGATACGCAGTATTTT. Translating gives CASSGRTDTQYF.

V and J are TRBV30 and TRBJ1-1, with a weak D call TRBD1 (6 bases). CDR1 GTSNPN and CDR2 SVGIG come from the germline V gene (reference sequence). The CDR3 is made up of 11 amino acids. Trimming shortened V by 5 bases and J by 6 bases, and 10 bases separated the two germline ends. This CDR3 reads CAWQGRPEAFF. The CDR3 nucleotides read TGTGCCTGGCAGGGGCGGCCTGAAGCTTTCTTT.

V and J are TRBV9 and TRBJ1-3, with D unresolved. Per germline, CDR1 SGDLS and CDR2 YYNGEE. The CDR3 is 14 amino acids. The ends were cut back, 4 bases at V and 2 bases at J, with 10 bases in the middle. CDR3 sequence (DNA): TGTGCCAGCAGCACAACAGCTCCTGGAAACACCATATATTTT. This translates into CASSTTAPGNTIYF.

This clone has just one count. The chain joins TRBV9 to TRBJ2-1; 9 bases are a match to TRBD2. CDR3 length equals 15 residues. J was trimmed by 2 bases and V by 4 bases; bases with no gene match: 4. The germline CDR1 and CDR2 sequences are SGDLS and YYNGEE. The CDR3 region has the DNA TGTGCCAGCAGCCCCCAGCGGGGGGCCTACAATGAGCAGTTCTTC. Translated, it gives CASSPQRGAYNEQFF. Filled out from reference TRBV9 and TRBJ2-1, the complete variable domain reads DSGVTQTPKHLITATGQRVTLRCSPRSGDLSVYWYQQSLDQGLQFLIQYYNGEERAKGNILERFSAQQFPDLHSELNLSSLELGDSALYFCASSPQRGAYNEQFFGPGTRLTVL.

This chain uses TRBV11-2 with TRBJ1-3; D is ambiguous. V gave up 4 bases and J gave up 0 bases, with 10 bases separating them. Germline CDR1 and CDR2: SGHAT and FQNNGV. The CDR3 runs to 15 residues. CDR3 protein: CASSYQTFSGNTIYF. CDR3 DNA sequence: TGTGCCAGCAGCTACCAGACTTTCTCTGGAAACACCATATATTTT. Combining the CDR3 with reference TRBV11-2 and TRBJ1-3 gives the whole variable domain EAGVAQSPRYKIIEKRQSVAFWCNPISGHATLYWYQQILGQGPKLLIQFQNNGVVDDSQLPKDRFSAERLKGVDSTLKIQPAKLEDSAVYLCASSYQTFSGNTIYFGEGSWLTVV.

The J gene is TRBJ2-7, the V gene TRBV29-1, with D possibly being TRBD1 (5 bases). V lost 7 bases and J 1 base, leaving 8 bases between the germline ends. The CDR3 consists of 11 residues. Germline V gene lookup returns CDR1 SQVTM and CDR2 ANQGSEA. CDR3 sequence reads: CSASGSYEQYF. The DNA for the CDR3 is TGCAGCGCCTCAGGGTCCTACGAGCAGTACTTC.

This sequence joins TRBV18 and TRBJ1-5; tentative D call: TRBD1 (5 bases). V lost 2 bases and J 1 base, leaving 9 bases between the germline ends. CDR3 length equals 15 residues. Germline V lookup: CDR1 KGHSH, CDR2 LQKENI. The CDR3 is CASSPGGRSNQPQHF. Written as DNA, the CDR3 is TGTGCCAGCTCACCAGGGGGGAGGAGCAATCAGCCCCAGCATTTT.

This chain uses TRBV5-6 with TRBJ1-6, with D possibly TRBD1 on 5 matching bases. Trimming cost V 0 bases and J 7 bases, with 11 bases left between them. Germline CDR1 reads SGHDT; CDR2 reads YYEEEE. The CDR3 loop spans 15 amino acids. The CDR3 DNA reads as TGTGCCAGCAGCTTGGGCAGGGTCGGGAATTCACCCCTCCACTTT. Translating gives CASSLGRVGNSPLHF.

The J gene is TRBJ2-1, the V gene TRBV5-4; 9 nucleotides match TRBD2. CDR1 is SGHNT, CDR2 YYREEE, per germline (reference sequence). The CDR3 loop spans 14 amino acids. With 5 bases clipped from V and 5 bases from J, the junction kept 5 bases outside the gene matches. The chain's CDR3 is CASRRRGGNNEQFF. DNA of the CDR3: TGTGCCAGCAGACGGCGGGGGGGGAACAATGAGCAGTTCTTC.

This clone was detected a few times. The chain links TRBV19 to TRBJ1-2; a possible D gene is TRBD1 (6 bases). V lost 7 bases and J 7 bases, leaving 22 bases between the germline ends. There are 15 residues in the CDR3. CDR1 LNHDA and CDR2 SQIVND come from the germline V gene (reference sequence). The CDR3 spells CASMIGVSGVRGYTF. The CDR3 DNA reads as TGTGCCAGTATGATTGGGGTGTCAGGGGTTCGTGGCTACACCTTC.

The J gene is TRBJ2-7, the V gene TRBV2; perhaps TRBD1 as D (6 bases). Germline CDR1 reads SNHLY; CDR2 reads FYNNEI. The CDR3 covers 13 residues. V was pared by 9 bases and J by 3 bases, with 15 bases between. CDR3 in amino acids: CASSLDSFYEQYF. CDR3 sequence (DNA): TGTGCCAGTTCCCTGGACAGCTTCTACGAGCAGTACTTC.

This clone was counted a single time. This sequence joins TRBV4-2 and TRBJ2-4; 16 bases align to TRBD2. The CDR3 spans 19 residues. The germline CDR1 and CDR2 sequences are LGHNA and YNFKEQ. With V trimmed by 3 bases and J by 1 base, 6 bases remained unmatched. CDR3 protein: CASSQGTSGGVLAKNIQYF. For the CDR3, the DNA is TGTGCCAGCAGCCAGGGGACTAGCGGGGGGGTTCTTGCCAAAAACATTCAGTACTTC.

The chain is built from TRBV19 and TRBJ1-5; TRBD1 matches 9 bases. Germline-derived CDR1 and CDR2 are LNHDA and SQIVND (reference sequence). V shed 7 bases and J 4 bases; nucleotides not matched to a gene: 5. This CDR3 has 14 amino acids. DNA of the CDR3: TGTGCCAGTACCGAGGACAGGGGTAATCAGCCCCAGCATTTT. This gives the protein CASTEDRGNQPQHF.